One and the same sample provided the 10 T cell receptor beta chains below, sequenced in a study of long-term antiretroviral therapy in people with HIV (dated by TCRdb to between 2021 and 2023). The immunoSEQ hsTCRB v3.0 assay was used at survey level resolution for TRB variable region sequencing. The immuneACCESS repertoire file appears here via TCRdb, limited to in-frame rearrangements. These files lack a portion of the clones; in checked studies, under half of the deficit traces to unresolved V genes, and the cause of the others is not known. This sample holds fewer than 30,000 clones; over 80% were observed only once. The ten most abundant clones make up approximately 9.9% of the sample. The material sequenced was unsorted PBMCs, taken 2.7 to 2.9 years after starting antiretroviral therapy. The receptors stem from a man under 40 with HIV.

In the case of this clone: Its ends do not fully match the called genes, so a read error is possible. The V call is TRBV7-7, the J call TRBJ2-2; a possible D gene is TRBD1 (5 bases). The CDR3 runs 15 residues. Germline lookup yields CDR1 SSHAT and CDR2 FNYEAQ (reference sequence). CDR3 sequence: CASSNGQPGSGELFF. The CDR3 region has the DNA TGTGCTAGCAGCAACGGACAACCTGGGTCCGGGGAGCTGTTTTTT.

The rearrangement links TRBV5-6 to TRBJ2-7, with D perhaps TRBD2 (5 bases). The CDR3 spans 16 residues. Trimming shortened V by 0 bases and J by 5 bases, and 18 bases separated the two germline ends. From germline, CDR1 is SGHDT and CDR2 YYEEEE. The CDR3 coding sequence is TGTGCCAGCAGCTTGGGGGTGATCGGGGTAGTGGACGAGCAGTACTTC. Protein sequence: CASSLGVIGVVDEQYF.

The J gene is TRBJ2-3, the V gene TRBV9; D gene ambiguous. Germline lookup yields CDR1 SGDLS and CDR2 YYNGEE. V lost 4 bases and J lost 5, with 11 bases in between. The CDR3 runs 13 residues. The CDR3 loop is CASSLSTGDTQYF. The CDR3 coding sequence is TGTGCCAGCAGCCTCTCGACTGGAGATACGCAGTATTTT.

The chain has TRBV7-9 and TRBJ2-1; weak D call: TRBD2 (6 bases). Germline loops: CDR1 SEHNR, CDR2 FQNEAQ (reference sequence). This CDR3 has 14 amino acids. Trimming shortened V by 3 bases and J by 0 bases, and 6 bases separated the two germline ends. CDR3 sequence reads: CASSLRDSYNEQFF. CDR3 DNA: TGTGCCAGCAGCTTGCGGGACTCCTACAATGAGCAGTTCTTC. Variable domain in full (rest from reference TRBV7-9 and TRBJ2-1): DTGVSQNPRHKITKRGQNVTFRCDPISEHNRLYWYRQTLGQGPEFLTYFQNEAQLEKSRLLSDRFSAERPKGSFSTLEIQRTEQGDSAMYLCASSLRDSYNEQFFGPGTRLTVL.

The chain employs TRBV28 and TRBJ1-4; TRBD1 might be the D (5 bases). V lost 2 bases, J lost 8 bases, and 12 bases lay in between. Germline CDR1 MDHEN, CDR2 SYDVKM. The CDR3 totals 14 residues. CDR3 residues: CASSLIGVGEKLFF. The CDR3 nucleotides are TGTGCCAGCAGTTTAATAGGGGTGGGCGAAAAACTGTTTTTT. Full variable domain (missing parts from reference TRBV28 and TRBJ1-4): DVKVTQSSRYLVKRTGEKVFLECVQDMDHENMFWYRQDPGLGLRLIYFSYDVKMKEKGDIPEGYSVSREKKERFSLILESASTNQTSMYLCASSLIGVGEKLFFGSGTQLSVL.

This clone appeared a single time. This chain joins TRBV6-5 and TRBJ2-5; 9 nucleotides line up with TRBD1. V shed 6 bases, J shed 6 bases, and the junction held 11 bases outside the gene matches. The CDR3 extends over 15 amino acids. Germline assignment: CDR1 MNHEY and CDR2 SVGAGI. DNA for the CDR3: TGTGCCAGCAGGGGGACAGGGCGGTCGGTGCAGACCCAGTACTTC. Translation gives CASRGTGRSVQTQYF.

The chain uses TRBV19 and TRBJ1-6, with D tentatively TRBD1 (5 bases). The V end was cut by 7 bases, the J end by 4 bases, with 11 bases between. The CDR3 runs 14 residues. CDR1 LNHDA and CDR2 SQIVND come from the germline V gene (reference sequence). The CDR3 loop is CASKAGAYNSPLHF. The CDR3 region has the DNA TGTGCCAGTAAAGCCGGGGCTTATAATTCACCCCTCCACTTT. Full variable domain (remainder filled in from reference TRBV19 and TRBJ1-6): DGGITQSPKYLFRKEGQNVTLSCEQNLNHDAMYWYRQDPGQGLRLIYYSQIVNDFQKGDIAEGYSVSREKKESFPLTVTSAQKNPTAFYLCASKAGAYNSPLHFGNGTRLTVT.

The chain uses TRBV19 and TRBJ1-6; D remains unclear. This CDR3 region has 14 residues. Trimming took 7 bases from V and 11 from J, leaving 18 bases between them. Germline V CDR1 and CDR2: LNHDA, SQIVND (reference sequence). The CDR3: CASNERQSFPPLHF. CDR3 bases: TGTGCCAGTAACGAGCGGCAGTCTTTTCCACCCCTCCACTTT.

The chain recombines TRBV27 with TRBJ2-7; the D is unclear. The V end lost 2 bases, the J end lost 0 bases, and 8 bases lay between the germline ends. CDR1 MNHEY and CDR2 SMNVEV come from the germline V gene (reference sequence). The CDR3 extends over 14 amino acids. The CDR3 DNA follows: TGTGCCAGCAGTTTACAGAGGAGCTCCTACGAGCAGTACTTC. This sequence encodes CASSLQRSSYEQYF.

The rearrangement uses TRBV30 and TRBJ2-3, with 8 nucleotides matching TRBD2. The CDR3 is 13 residues long. Germline-derived CDR1 and CDR2 are GTSNPN and SVGIG (reference sequence). V was clipped by 8 bases and J by 4 bases; unmatched bases: 8. Here the CDR3 DNA reads TGTGCCCACAGCGTGCGGGAGGCAGATACGCAGTATTTT. Its translation is CAHSVREADTQYF.